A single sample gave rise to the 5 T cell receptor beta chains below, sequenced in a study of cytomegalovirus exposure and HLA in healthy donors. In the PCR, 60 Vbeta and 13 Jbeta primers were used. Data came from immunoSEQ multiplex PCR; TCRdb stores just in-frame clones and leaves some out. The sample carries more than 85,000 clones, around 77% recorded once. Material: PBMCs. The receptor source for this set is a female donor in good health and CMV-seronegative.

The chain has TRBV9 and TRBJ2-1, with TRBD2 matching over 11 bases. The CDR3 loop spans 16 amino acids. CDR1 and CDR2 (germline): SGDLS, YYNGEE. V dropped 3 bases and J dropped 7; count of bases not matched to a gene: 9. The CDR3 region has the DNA TGTGCCAGCAGCGCACAACTAGCGGGAGAATATAATGAGCAGTTCTTC. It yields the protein CASSAQLAGEYNEQFF.

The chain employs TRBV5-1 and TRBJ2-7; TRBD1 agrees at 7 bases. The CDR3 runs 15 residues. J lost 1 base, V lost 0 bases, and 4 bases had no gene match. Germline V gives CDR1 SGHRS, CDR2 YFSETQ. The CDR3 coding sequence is TGCGCCAGCAGCTTGGCTGGGGACAGTTCCTACGAGCAGTACTTC. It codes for CASSLAGDSSYEQYF. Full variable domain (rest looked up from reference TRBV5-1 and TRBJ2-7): KAGVTQTPRYLIKTRGQQVTLSCSPISGHRSVSWYQQTPGQGLQFLFEYFSETQRNKGNFPGRFSGRQFSNSRSEMNVSTLELGDSALYLCASSLAGDSSYEQYFGPGTRLTVT.

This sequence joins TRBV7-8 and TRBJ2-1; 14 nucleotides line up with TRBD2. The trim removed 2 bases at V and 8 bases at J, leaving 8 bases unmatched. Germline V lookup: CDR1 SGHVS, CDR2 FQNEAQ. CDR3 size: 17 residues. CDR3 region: CASSLTTSGRGRDEQFF. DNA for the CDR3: TGTGCCAGCAGCTTAACGACTAGCGGGAGGGGACGGGATGAGCAGTTCTTC.

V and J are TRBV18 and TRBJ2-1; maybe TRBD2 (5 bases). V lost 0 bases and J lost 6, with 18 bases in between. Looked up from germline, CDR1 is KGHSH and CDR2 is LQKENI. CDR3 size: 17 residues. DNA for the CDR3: TGTGCCAGCTCACCACCTTTGAGGGTACAATCCCCCAATGAGCAGTTCTTC. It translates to CASSPPLRVQSPNEQFF.

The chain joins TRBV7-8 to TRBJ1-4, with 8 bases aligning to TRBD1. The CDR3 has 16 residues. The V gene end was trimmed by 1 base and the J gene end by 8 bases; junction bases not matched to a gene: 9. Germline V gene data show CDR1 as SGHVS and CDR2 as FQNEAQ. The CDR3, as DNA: TGTGCCAGCAGCTTAGGGGGACGGACAGGGCAGGAAAAACTGTTTTTT. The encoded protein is CASSLGGRTGQEKLFF.